This T cell receptor (beta chain) was sequenced during a study of blood T cell repertoires in COVID-19. Study-wide background: COVID-19 samples from acute and convalescent phases originated in the United States, Italy and Spain. Nucleic acid was either cDNA or gDNA, and it came from T cells, B-cell-depleted T cells, or PBMCs.

This clone was picked up a small number of times. Other DNA variants within this sample encode the same CDR3. Authors' analysis steps: Counts of nucleated cells, estimated from reference gene primer amplification, were obtained. Assay used: immunoSEQ multiplex PCR; TCRdb lists only in-frame clones, some missing. The V and J calls and clone size come from that table; D and trimming were worked out from the DNA. The table includes over 200,000 clones, under 90% detected once. Enrolled during active infection, Seattle patients were then followed longitudinally. The sample comprised peripheral blood. This receptor was identified in a woman older than 75 with COVID-19, enrolled during active disease.

The CDR3 is CASSLQGGYTF. For the CDR3, the DNA is TGTGCCAGCAGTCTACAGGGGGGCTACACCTTC. This chain links TRBV28 with TRBJ1-2; 7 nucleotides align to TRBD1. This CDR3 is built from 11 residues. Germline V gene sequence: CDR1 MDHEN, CDR2 SYDVKM. V lost 5 bases and J lost 8; bases outside the gene matches: 2.